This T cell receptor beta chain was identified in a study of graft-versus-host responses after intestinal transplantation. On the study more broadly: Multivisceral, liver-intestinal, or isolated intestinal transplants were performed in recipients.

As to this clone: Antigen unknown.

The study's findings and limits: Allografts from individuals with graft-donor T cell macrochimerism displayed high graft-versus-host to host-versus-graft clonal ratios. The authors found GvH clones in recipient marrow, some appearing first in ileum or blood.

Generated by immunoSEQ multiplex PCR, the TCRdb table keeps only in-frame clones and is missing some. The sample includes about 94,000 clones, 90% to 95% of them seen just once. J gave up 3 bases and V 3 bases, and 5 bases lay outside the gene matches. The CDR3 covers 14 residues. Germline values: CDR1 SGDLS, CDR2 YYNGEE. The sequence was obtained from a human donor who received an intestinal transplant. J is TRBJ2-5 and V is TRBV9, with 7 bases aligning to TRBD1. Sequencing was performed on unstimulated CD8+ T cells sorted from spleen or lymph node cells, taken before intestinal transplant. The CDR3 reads CASSDPDREETQYF. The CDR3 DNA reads TGTGCCAGCAGCGACCCAGACAGGGAAGAGACCCAGTACTTC.